The following is a TCR beta chain sequence with its context. Its target is not known. From germline, CDR1 is SGHRS and CDR2 YFSETQ. This CDR3 spans 14 amino acids. Trimming removed 2 bases from V and 4 bases from J, with 9 bases in between. This record comes from a study of T cell responses to AZD1222 COVID-19 vaccine. Method: immunoSEQ multiplex PCR; TCRdb's copy keeps in-frame clones and lacks some. This sample has 89,000 or so clones, with over 80% found just once. Points from the study as a whole: Unmutated regions of variants are reportedly targeted by nearly half of spike-specific TCRs.

The input for sequencing was peripheral blood, taken 28 days after the second AZD1222 dose. The receptor was isolated from an adult who received the AZD1222 COVID-19 vaccine. The chain carries TRBV5-1 and TRBJ2-2, with D uncertain. Here the CDR3 DNA reads TGCGCCAGCAGCTTTGGATGGGGCACCGGGGAGCTGTTTTTT. It specifies CASSFGWGTGELFF.